This paragraph covers one T cell receptor (beta chain) sequence. Antigen specificity is unknown. CDR1 is LNHNV and CDR2 is YYDKDF in the germline V gene (reference sequence). With 2 bases clipped from V and 2 bases from J, the junction kept 6 bases outside the gene matches. The CDR3 runs to 18 residues. The data originate from a study of cytomegalovirus exposure and HLA in healthy donors. Study findings and constraints: TCR beta chains numbering 164 were designated cytomegalovirus-associated.

The PCR made use of 60 Vbeta and 13 Jbeta primers. Measured with immunoSEQ multiplex PCR; TCRdb has only the in-frame clones, and not every one. Of 91,000 or so clones in the sample, about three quarters were seen once. The chain is built from TRBV15 and TRBJ2-6, with 10 bases identical to TRBD1. The sequencing sample was made of PBMCs. The TCR comes from a man aged 25 to 40 in good health and CMV-seropositive. The DNA of the CDR3 is TGTGCCACCAGCAGACTACCGGGACAGGGGACTGGGGCCAACGTCCTGACTTTC. Protein product: CATSRLPGQGTGANVLTF.